What follows are 26 T cell receptor beta chains derived from one specimen sequenced in a study of T cell responses to AZD1222 COVID-19 vaccine (dated by TCRdb to the early 2020s). The sample's time point label, in plain terms: about 28 days (+/-7) after the second vaccine dose. The library was produced with the immunoSEQ multiplex PCR assay. In its TCRdb copy, this immuneACCESS table keeps in-frame sequences only and misses some clones. Where compared with another copy, unresolved V genes explain less than half of these, and the others have no known cause. The sample table shows about 48,000 clones, and 89% are seen once. Clones ranked in the top ten supply about 5.4% of the sample. Source: peripheral blood, taken 28 days after the second AZD1222 dose. The receptors stem from an adult who received the AZD1222 COVID-19 vaccine.

This rearrangement joins TRBV27 to TRBJ1-2; a possible D gene is TRBD1 (6 bases). V was trimmed by 5 bases and J by 0 bases, leaving 13 bases between them. This CDR3 has 15 amino acids. Germline CDR1 MNHEY, CDR2 SMNVEV (reference sequence). CDR3 DNA sequence: TGTGCCAGCAGTCATCACCGGACAGCTAACTATGGCTACACCTTC. This translates into CASSHHRTANYGYTF.

The chain joins TRBV11-3 to TRBJ2-7; 7 bases are a match to TRBD1. Per the germline V gene, CDR1 is SGHNT and CDR2 is YENEEA. The V and J ends lost 3 bases and 13 bases, in that order; junction bases with no gene match: 12. CDR3 size: 13 residues. The CDR3 DNA reads TGTGCCAGCAGCTTGAAACCGGGACAGAGATTATACTTC. This translates into CASSLKPGQRLYF.

The chain employs TRBV11-2 and TRBJ2-7, with 7 nucleotides matching TRBD1. Germline assignment: CDR1 SGHAT and CDR2 FQNNGV. CDR3 length: 15 amino acids. Unmatched junction bases numbered 11, after V lost 5 bases and J lost 4 bases. The chain's CDR3 is CASSPQPTGNYEQYF. In DNA form, the CDR3 reads TGTGCCAGCAGCCCCCAACCGACAGGGAATTACGAGCAGTACTTC.

This rearrangement joins TRBV10-3 to TRBJ2-1; D is ambiguous. The ends were cut back, 4 bases at V and 8 bases at J, with 9 bases in the middle. This CDR3 is built from 12 residues. Germline assignment: CDR1 ENHRY and CDR2 SYGVKD. CDR3 in DNA: TGTGCCATCAGTGCCGTGGCCGATGAGCAGTTCTTC. This translates into CAISAVADEQFF.

This clone turned up a few times. The V gene is TRBV5-4, the J gene TRBJ2-7, with 10 bases identical to TRBD2. CDR1 is SGHNT, CDR2 YYREEE, per germline (reference sequence). V was pared by 6 bases and J by 5 bases, with 5 bases of the junction left unmatched. The CDR3 is made up of 13 amino acids. Written as DNA, the CDR3 is TGTGCCAGCACCCTAGGGACTAGCGACGAGCAGTACTTC. This codes for CASTLGTSDEQYF.

J is TRBJ1-3 and V is TRBV7-9; 8 nucleotides align to TRBD1. The CDR3 has 15 residues. V lost 1 base to trimming and J lost 4 bases; unmatched junction nucleotides: 3. Germline V lookup: CDR1 SEHNR, CDR2 FQNEAQ (reference sequence). DNA of the CDR3: TGTGCCAGCAGCTTAGGTGCAGGGGGCGGAAACACCATATATTTT. Amino acid sequence: CASSLGAGGGNTIYF. The full variable domain, completed using reference TRBV7-9 and TRBJ1-3, is DTGVSQNPRHKITKRGQNVTFRCDPISEHNRLYWYRQTLGQGPEFLTYFQNEAQLEKSRLLSDRFSAERPKGSFSTLEIQRTEQGDSAMYLCASSLGAGGGNTIYFGEGSWLTVV.

The chain couples TRBV15 to TRBJ1-4; 7 nucleotides line up with TRBD1. V lost 4 bases and J lost 8; bases outside the gene matches: 7. The V gene's germline CDR1 is LNHNV and CDR2 YYDKDF (reference sequence). CDR3 length equals 14 residues. The CDR3 loop is CATSTGTEAEKLFF. The CDR3 region has the DNA TGTGCCACCAGCACCGGGACAGAAGCCGAAAAACTGTTTTTT.

The CDR3 nucleotides read TGTGCCAGCAGCTTGAGGGACAGGCCCTCTGGGGCCAACGTCCTGACTTTC. Residues: CASSLRDRPSGANVLTF. This chain joins TRBV5-8 and TRBJ2-6; 8 nucleotides align to TRBD1. This CDR3 is built from 17 residues. V lost 1 base and J lost 0; bases outside the gene matches: 3. The germline gives CDR1 SGHTS, CDR2 YDEGEE.

The chain couples TRBV27 to TRBJ2-1, with 12 bases identical to TRBD2. The germline gives CDR1 MNHEY, CDR2 SMNVEV (reference sequence). Trimming at V came to 2 bases and at J to 8 bases, leaving 4 bases not matched to a gene. CDR3 length: 15 residues. This CDR3 reads CASSLGLAGIHEQFF. The CDR3 DNA reads TGTGCCAGCAGTTTAGGACTAGCGGGGATCCATGAGCAGTTCTTC.

This sequence joins TRBV2 and TRBJ2-1, with TRBD1 matching over 8 bases. Trimming took 4 bases from V and 5 from J; bases not matched to a gene: 7. Germline values: CDR1 SNHLY, CDR2 FYNNEI. The CDR3 totals 15 residues. DNA for the CDR3: TGTGCCAGCAGTGTAGGGGACAGGCATAACAATGAGCAGTTCTTC. It is translated as CASSVGDRHNNEQFF.

The chain combines TRBV3-1 (or the pseudogene TRBV3-2) with TRBJ2-5; D possibly uses TRBD1 or TRBD2 (5 bases each). V shed 0 bases and J shed 8 bases, with 16 bases lying between them. CDR3 size: 15 residues. Germline V gives CDR1 LGHDT, CDR2 YNNKEL (reference sequence). CDR3 sequence: CASSQERGTRSTQYF. DNA for the CDR3: TGTGCCAGCAGCCAAGAGCGAGGGACCCGATCCACCCAGTACTTC.

The V and J genes are TRBV6-5 and TRBJ1-1; a possible D gene is TRBD1 (6 bases). Trimming shortened V by 7 bases and J by 3 bases, and 6 bases separated the two germline ends. CDR1 MNHEY and CDR2 SVGAGI come from the germline V gene. The CDR3 is 11 residues long. The CDR3 sequence is CASTGDTEAFF. The CDR3 bases are TGTGCCAGCACAGGGGACACTGAAGCTTTCTTT.

The rearrangement uses TRBV6-5 and TRBJ2-3; D gene uncertain. This CDR3 spans 14 amino acids. V was pared by 6 bases and J by 0 bases, with 10 bases between. Germline lookup yields CDR1 MNHEY and CDR2 SVGAGI. CDR3 sequence: CASRRIGSTDTQYF. The CDR3 DNA reads TGTGCCAGCAGAAGGATTGGGAGCACAGATACGCAGTATTTT.

The J gene is TRBJ2-1, the V gene TRBV9; no firm D call. The CDR3 extends over 17 amino acids. V was clipped by 3 bases and J by 0 bases, with 16 bases between them. CDR1 and CDR2 (germline): SGDLS, YYNGEE. CDR3: CASSAPSGQSSYNEQFF. The CDR3, as DNA: TGTGCCAGCAGCGCTCCTTCCGGGCAGAGCTCCTACAATGAGCAGTTCTTC.

The CDR3 spells CASSLPGPSGNTIYF. The CDR3 DNA sequence: TGTGCCAGCAGCTTACCAGGGCCCTCTGGAAACACCATATATTTT. The chain has TRBV7-9 and TRBJ1-3; D may be TRBD1 (5 bases). CDR3 size: 15 residues. V gave up 2 bases and J gave up 0 bases, with 8 bases separating them. Germline loops: CDR1 SEHNR, CDR2 FQNEAQ (reference sequence).

J is TRBJ1-4 and V is TRBV12-5; D is unresolved. The germline CDR1 and CDR2 sequences are LGHNT and FRNRAP. The CDR3 runs 14 residues. The V end was cut by 1 base, the J end by 11 bases, with 14 bases between. The CDR3 is CASGLESATMKLFF. As DNA, the CDR3 is TGTGCTAGTGGTTTGGAGTCAGCCACCATGAAACTGTTTTTT.

This chain connects TRBV27 to TRBJ2-7; D could derive from TRBD1 or TRBD2 (5 bases each). The CDR3 sequence is 14 residues long. CDR1 is MNHEY and CDR2 is SMNVEV in the germline V gene (reference sequence). V lost 6 bases, J lost 2 bases, and 14 bases lay in between. This CDR3 is CASSPGPTTYEQYF. As DNA, the CDR3 is TGTGCCAGCAGCCCGGGACCAACTACCTACGAGCAGTACTTC.

In its sample, this clone was seen once. The rearrangement joins TRBV7-9 to TRBJ1-5; D gene ambiguous. The germline V gene has CDR1 SEHNR and CDR2 FQNEAQ (reference sequence). V was shortened by 5 bases and J by 0 bases, with 2 bases between the two germline ends. This CDR3 has 12 amino acids. The CDR3 here is CASSRSNQPQHF. CDR3 coding DNA: TGTGCCAGCAGCCGTAGCAATCAGCCCCAGCATTTT. The variable domain in full, with the rest retrieved from reference TRBV7-9 and TRBJ1-5, is DTGVSQNPRHKITKRGQNVTFRCDPISEHNRLYWYRQTLGQGPEFLTYFQNEAQLEKSRLLSDRFSAERPKGSFSTLEIQRTEQGDSAMYLCASSRSNQPQHFGDGTRLSIL.

V usage is TRBV9 and J usage is TRBJ2-1; 7 nucleotides line up with TRBD2. V trimming: 3 bases; J trimming: 4 bases; junction bases outside the gene matches: 13. Germline V gene sequence: CDR1 SGDLS, CDR2 YYNGEE. The CDR3 covers 17 residues. Here the CDR3 DNA reads TGTGCCAGCAGCGAATCACTAGCGAGGATCGGGTACAATGAGCAGTTCTTC. It yields the protein CASSESLARIGYNEQFF. The entire variable domain, with the rest obtained from reference TRBV9 and TRBJ2-1, is as follows: DSGVTQTPKHLITATGQRVTLRCSPRSGDLSVYWYQQSLDQGLQFLIQYYNGEERAKGNILERFSAQQFPDLHSELNLSSLELGDSALYFCASSESLARIGYNEQFFGPGTRLTVL.

The rearrangement uses TRBV7-3 and TRBJ2-1; 9 bases fit TRBD2. Germline CDR1 is SGHTA and CDR2 is FQGTGA. Losses at the gene ends were 2 bases for V and 0 bases for J; bases not matched to a gene: 2. This CDR3 is built from 16 residues. The CDR3 reads CASSLLAGSSYNEQFF. The CDR3 coding sequence is TGTGCCAGCAGCTTACTAGCGGGGAGCTCCTACAATGAGCAGTTCTTC. Looking up the rest from reference TRBV7-3 and TRBJ2-1 gives the full variable domain: GAGVSQTPSNKVTEKGKYVELRCDPISGHTALYWYRQSLGQGPEFLIYFQGTGAADDSGLPNDRFFAVRPEGSVSTLKIQRTERGDSAVYLCASSLLAGSSYNEQFFGPGTRLTVL.

The V call is TRBV28, the J call TRBJ1-2, with a weak D call TRBD1 (6 bases). The V end was cut by 4 bases, the J end by 4 bases, with 16 bases between. Germline-derived CDR1 and CDR2 are MDHEN and SYDVKM. The CDR3 spans 15 residues. CDR3 sequence (DNA): TGTGCCAGCAGTTCCACAAGGACAGAGACCTATGGCTACACCTTC. Protein sequence: CASSSTRTETYGYTF.

The J gene is TRBJ2-1, the V gene TRBV18, with TRBD2 identical over 14 bases. CDR1 and CDR2 from the germline V gene are KGHSH and LQKENI. V was pared by 4 bases and J by 9 bases, with 11 bases of the junction left unmatched. The CDR3 extends over 17 amino acids. CDR3 bases: TGTGCCAGCTCACTAATCAGCGGGACTAGCGGGAGAATTGAGCAGTTCTTC. Its protein is CASSLISGTSGRIEQFF.

This CDR3 reads CASSLRHEQYF. For the CDR3, the DNA is TGTGCCAGCAGTCTCCGTCACGAGCAGTACTTC. The chain carries TRBV28 and TRBJ2-7; no firm D call. This CDR3 is 11 amino acids long. The germline V gene has CDR1 MDHEN and CDR2 SYDVKM. V lost 5 bases, J lost 5 bases, and 7 bases lay in between.

The chain employs TRBV27 and TRBJ2-5; TRBD1 matches 9 bases. The CDR3 runs 15 residues. In germline, CDR1 is MNHEY, CDR2 SMNVEV (reference sequence). The junction had 4 bases not matched to a gene; V was cut back by 3 bases and J by 2 bases. The CDR3 DNA is TGTGCCAGCAGTTTTTTAGGACAGGGGCAAGAGACCCAGTACTTC. Protein sequence: CASSFLGQGQETQYF.

This clone has only one observation. The CDR3 region is CASSLVETGFHGYTF. DNA for the CDR3: TGTGCCAGCAGCTTAGTGGAGACAGGGTTCCATGGCTACACCTTC. The chain links TRBV7-8 to TRBJ1-2; TRBD1 aligns across 7 bases. CDR3 length: 15 amino acids. V was pared by 1 base and J by 6 bases, with 8 bases of the junction left unmatched. CDR1 SGHVS and CDR2 FQNEAQ come from the germline V gene.

This rearrangement joins TRBV7-2 to TRBJ2-7, with 8 bases matching TRBD2. This CDR3 has 16 amino acids. The germline V gene has CDR1 SGHTA and CDR2 FQGNSA. The junction had 5 bases not matched to a gene; V was cut back by 1 base and J by 0 bases. The chain's CDR3 is CASSLEGTSGSYEQYF. The DNA of the CDR3 is TGTGCCAGCAGCTTAGAAGGAACTAGCGGCTCCTACGAGCAGTACTTC. The full variable domain, rest sourced from reference TRBV7-2 and TRBJ2-7, is GAGVSQSPSNKVTEKGKDVELRCDPISGHTALYWYRQSLGQGLEFLIYFQGNSAPDKSGLPSDRFSAERTGGSVSTLTIQRTQQEDSAVYLCASSLEGTSGSYEQYFGPGTRLTVT.